This T cell receptor beta chain was sequenced for a study of beta chain features in type 1 diabetes. Trimming removed 7 bases at V and 2 bases at J, with 12 bases between. CDR3 length equals 13 residues. CDR1 and CDR2 (germline): MNHNS, SASEGT. The sequenced template was cDNA made from the entire isolated RNA. Using immunoSEQ multiplex PCR, the repertoire was profiled, and TCRdb retains in-frame clones only, with some absent. In the table there are 130,000 or so clones, 9% to 10% of which are singletons. The sequence was obtained from a woman between 35 and 50 years old in good health. The genes are TRBV6-1 and TRBJ2-7; the D is unclear. The specimen was central memory CD4+ T cells from blood. CDR3 nucleotide sequence: TGTGCCAGCAATGCCAGGCGTGCCTACGAGCAGTACTTC. This translates into CASNARRAYEQYF.